These T cell receptor beta chains were read from a single sample in a study of blood T cell repertoires in COVID-19. Profiled with immunoSEQ multiplex PCR; TCRdb holds only in-frame clones, not every one. The table includes over 110,000 clones, 65% to 90% detected once. The material sequenced was peripheral blood. The receptors were gathered from a human donor in a cohort sampled during active COVID-19. The CDR3 runs from the conserved cysteine through the conserved F or W. Fields, in order: D gene, V gene, CDR3 length, J gene, clone size, CDR3 protein, CDR3 DNA. The D gene is left open where the match is weak. Rows give clone size only sometimes, using once, few, many, or a class for an expanded clone.

D gene: TRBD1
V gene: TRBV28
CDR3 length: 17
J gene: TRBJ2-5
clone size: once
CDR3 protein: CASSLSPGQGWLETQYF
CDR3 DNA: TGTGCCAGCAGTTTATCCCCCGGACAGGGGTGGTTGGAGACCCAGTACTTC

D gene: NA
V gene: TRBV5-1
CDR3 length: 15
J gene: TRBJ1-2
clone size: few
CDR3 protein: CASSRAIQGPGGYTF
CDR3 DNA: TGCGCCAGCAGCAGAGCAATACAGGGTCCGGGAGGCTACACCTTC

D gene: NA
V gene: TRBV18
CDR3 length: 15
J gene: TRBJ2-7
clone size: NA
CDR3 protein: CASSPPSAGSSEQYF
CDR3 DNA: TGTGCCAGCTCACCTCCCTCCGCAGGATCCAGCGAGCAGTACTTC

D gene: TRBD2
V gene: TRBV24-1
CDR3 length: 16
J gene: TRBJ2-3
clone size: NA
CDR3 protein: CATSDPTSRSTDTQYF
CDR3 DNA: TGTGCCACCAGTGATCCGACTAGCAGAAGCACAGATACGCAGTATTTT

D gene: TRBD2
V gene: TRBV5-1
CDR3 length: 15
J gene: TRBJ2-7
clone size: NA
CDR3 protein: CASSSSGKTSYEQYF
CDR3 DNA: TGCGCCAGCAGCAGCAGCGGGAAGACGTCCTACGAGCAGTACTTC

D gene: TRBD2
V gene: TRBV2
CDR3 length: 15
J gene: TRBJ2-1
clone size: NA
CDR3 protein: CASSPGGSSYNEQFF
CDR3 DNA: TGTGCCAGCAGTCCCGGGGGGAGCTCCTACAATGAGCAGTTCTTC

D gene: NA
V gene: TRBV12-2
CDR3 length: 19
J gene: TRBJ2-1
clone size: NA
CDR3 protein: CASRPRTGLEDESYNEQFF
CDR3 DNA: TGTGCAAGTCGCCCCCGGACAGGGCTAGAAGATGAATCCTACAATGAGCAGTTCTTC

D gene: NA
V gene: TRBV5-1
CDR3 length: 15
J gene: TRBJ2-6
clone size: NA
CDR3 protein: CASSNGNSGANVLTF
CDR3 DNA: TGCGCCAGCAGCAACGGGAACTCTGGGGCCAACGTCCTGACTTTC

D gene: NA
V gene: TRBV7-8
CDR3 length: 15
J gene: TRBJ1-1
clone size: few
CDR3 protein: CASSLGGRANTEAFF
CDR3 DNA: TGTGCCAGCAGCTTAGGGGGCAGGGCGAACACTGAAGCTTTCTTT

D gene: NA
V gene: TRBV28
CDR3 length: 13
J gene: TRBJ1-2
clone size: once
CDR3 protein: CASRTGRDYGYTF
CDR3 DNA: TGTGCCAGCAGAACAGGAAGAGATTATGGCTACACCTTC

D gene: TRBD2
V gene: TRBV7-2
CDR3 length: 19
J gene: TRBJ2-1
clone size: NA
CDR3 protein: CASSLAGAGVQREYNEQFF
CDR3 DNA: TGTGCCAGCAGCTTAGCGGGGGCCGGGGTCCAGCGGGAGTACAATGAGCAGTTCTTC

D gene: TRBD2
V gene: TRBV5-4
CDR3 length: 15
J gene: TRBJ2-7
clone size: few
CDR3 protein: CASSLGLAESYEQYF
CDR3 DNA: TGTGCCAGCAGCTTGGGACTAGCGGAGTCCTACGAGCAGTACTTC

D gene: NA
V gene: TRBV5-5
CDR3 length: 16
J gene: TRBJ2-7
clone size: NA
CDR3 protein: CASSLIAELGTYEQYF
CDR3 DNA: TGTGCCAGCAGCTTAATAGCGGAGCTAGGAACCTACGAGCAGTACTTC

D gene: NA
V gene: TRBV28
CDR3 length: 14
J gene: TRBJ1-1
clone size: NA
CDR3 protein: CASTSPLGGSEAFF
CDR3 DNA: TGTGCCAGCACCTCGCCCCTGGGGGGTTCTGAAGCTTTCTTT

D gene: NA
V gene: TRBV19
CDR3 length: 15
J gene: TRBJ2-7
clone size: NA
CDR3 protein: CASSKGWQGSYEQYF
CDR3 DNA: TGTGCCAGTAGTAAGGGTTGGCAGGGTTCCTACGAGCAGTACTTC

D gene: TRBD1
V gene: TRBV19
CDR3 length: 13
J gene: TRBJ1-2
clone size: NA
CDR3 protein: CASSSDRAHGYTF
CDR3 DNA: TGTGCCAGTAGTTCAGACAGGGCTCACGGCTACACCTTC

D gene: TRBD1
V gene: TRBV6-5
CDR3 length: 13
J gene: TRBJ1-2
clone size: NA
CDR3 protein: CASSRGQLYGYTF
CDR3 DNA: TGTGCCAGCAGTCGGGGACAGCTCTATGGCTACACCTTC

D gene: TRBD2
V gene: TRBV19
CDR3 length: 17
J gene: TRBJ2-1
clone size: NA
CDR3 protein: CASSIRLAGGTYNEQFF
CDR3 DNA: TGTGCCAGTAGTATCAGACTAGCGGGAGGTACCTACAATGAGCAGTTCTTC

D gene: TRBD1
V gene: TRBV7-3
CDR3 length: 13
J gene: TRBJ1-2
clone size: once
CDR3 protein: CASSWGQGDGYTF
CDR3 DNA: TGTGCCAGCAGCTGGGGACAGGGGGATGGCTACACCTTC

D gene: NA
V gene: TRBV4-3
CDR3 length: 15
J gene: TRBJ2-7
clone size: few
CDR3 protein: CASSQVGDRTYEQYF
CDR3 DNA: TGCGCCAGCAGCCAAGTAGGTGACAGAACCTACGAGCAGTACTTC

D gene: NA
V gene: TRBV20-1
CDR3 length: 12
J gene: TRBJ1-1
clone size: NA
CDR3 protein: CSASDRNTEAFF
CDR3 DNA: TGCAGTGCTAGTGACAGAAACACTGAAGCTTTCTTT

D gene: NA
V gene: TRBV5-4
CDR3 length: 13
J gene: TRBJ2-5
clone size: NA
CDR3 protein: CASRLEYQETQYF
CDR3 DNA: TGTGCCAGCAGATTAGAGTACCAAGAGACCCAGTACTTC

D gene: NA
V gene: TRBV5-4
CDR3 length: 16
J gene: TRBJ2-1
clone size: NA
CDR3 protein: CASSFGGASSYNEQFF
CDR3 DNA: TGTGCCAGCAGCTTCGGCGGGGCGAGCTCCTACAATGAGCAGTTCTTC

D gene: NA
V gene: TRBV2
CDR3 length: 13
J gene: TRBJ1-1
clone size: NA
CDR3 protein: CASNPDRNTEAFF
CDR3 DNA: TGTGCCAGCAACCCAGATCGGAACACTGAAGCTTTCTTT

D gene: NA
V gene: TRBV5-1
CDR3 length: 16
J gene: TRBJ2-6
clone size: NA
CDR3 protein: CASSLALASGANVLTF
CDR3 DNA: TGCGCCAGCAGCTTGGCCCTGGCCTCTGGGGCCAACGTCCTGACTTTC

D gene: TRBD2
V gene: TRBV18
CDR3 length: 14
J gene: TRBJ2-7
clone size: NA
CDR3 protein: CASSPPSLGTSVYF
CDR3 DNA: TGTGCCAGCTCACCACCGAGCCTGGGGACTAGTGTCTACTTC

D gene: TRBD2
V gene: TRBV11-2
CDR3 length: 17
J gene: TRBJ2-1
clone size: NA
CDR3 protein: CASTSGVGGRARNEQFF
CDR3 DNA: TGTGCCAGCACATCGGGGGTCGGCGGGAGGGCCAGGAATGAGCAGTTCTTC

D gene: NA
V gene: TRBV7-2
CDR3 length: 15
J gene: TRBJ1-5
clone size: many
CDR3 protein: CASSLDTGSWQPQHF
CDR3 DNA: TGTGCCAGCAGCTTGGACACAGGTTCTTGGCAGCCCCAGCATTTT

D gene: TRBD1
V gene: TRBV19
CDR3 length: 17
J gene: TRBJ1-2
clone size: once
CDR3 protein: CASSIVGQGFANYGYTF
CDR3 DNA: TGTGCCAGTAGTATAGTCGGACAGGGATTTGCTAACTATGGCTACACCTTC

D gene: TRBD2
V gene: TRBV19
CDR3 length: 15
J gene: TRBJ2-5
clone size: NA
CDR3 protein: CASSETSGNAETQYF
CDR3 DNA: TGTGCCAGTAGTGAGACTAGCGGGAACGCAGAGACCCAGTACTTC

D gene: TRBD1
V gene: TRBV19
CDR3 length: 12
J gene: TRBJ1-2
clone size: NA
CDR3 protein: CASSDRVYGYTF
CDR3 DNA: TGTGCCAGTAGCGACAGGGTATATGGCTACACCTTC

D gene: NA
V gene: TRBV5-1
CDR3 length: 14
J gene: TRBJ2-1
clone size: NA
CDR3 protein: CASSLEGATNEQFF
CDR3 DNA: TGCGCCAGCAGCTTGGAGGGAGCCACCAATGAGCAGTTCTTC

D gene: TRBD2
V gene: TRBV28
CDR3 length: 15
J gene: TRBJ2-1
clone size: NA
CDR3 protein: CASSFWVGREDEQFF
CDR3 DNA: TGTGCCAGCAGTTTCTGGGTGGGGCGGGAGGATGAGCAGTTCTTC

D gene: NA
V gene: TRBV28
CDR3 length: 17
J gene: TRBJ1-5
clone size: NA
CDR3 protein: CASSLRMWQGKNQPQHF
CDR3 DNA: TGTGCCAGCAGTTTACGGATGTGGCAGGGAAAAAATCAGCCCCAGCATTTT

D gene: TRBD1
V gene: TRBV29-1
CDR3 length: 14
J gene: TRBJ2-6
clone size: NA
CDR3 protein: CSATGEAGANVLTF
CDR3 DNA: TGCAGCGCGACAGGGGAAGCAGGGGCCAACGTCCTGACTTTC

D gene: NA
V gene: TRBV6-5
CDR3 length: 15
J gene: TRBJ1-6
clone size: NA
CDR3 protein: CASRQGGGSNSPLHF
CDR3 DNA: TGTGCCAGCAGACAAGGTGGGGGGTCCAATTCACCCCTCCACTTT

D gene: NA
V gene: TRBV7-2
CDR3 length: 18
J gene: TRBJ2-7
clone size: NA
CDR3 protein: CASSQPLRGGSHKYEQYF
CDR3 DNA: TGTGCCAGCAGCCAACCTCTTAGGGGGGGTAGCCATAAATACGAGCAGTACTTC

D gene: NA
V gene: TRBV28
CDR3 length: 14
J gene: TRBJ2-5
clone size: NA
CDR3 protein: CASRLDRIQETQYF
CDR3 DNA: TGTGCCAGCAGACTCGACAGGATTCAAGAGACCCAGTACTTC

D gene: TRBD2
V gene: TRBV3-1/TRBV3-2
CDR3 length: 17
J gene: TRBJ2-7
clone size: NA
CDR3 protein: CASSQVLAGGPSYEQYF
CDR3 DNA: TGTGCCAGCAGCCAAGTTCTCGCGGGAGGGCCCTCCTACGAGCAGTACTTC

D gene: NA
V gene: TRBV4-1
CDR3 length: 14
J gene: TRBJ2-7
clone size: NA
CDR3 protein: CASSQPRQSYEQYF
CDR3 DNA: TGCGCCAGCAGCCAACCGCGACAGAGTTACGAGCAGTACTTC

D gene: TRBD1
V gene: TRBV4-1
CDR3 length: 15
J gene: TRBJ1-2
clone size: once
CDR3 protein: CASSQPGQGILGYTF
CDR3 DNA: TGCGCCAGCAGCCAGCCCGGACAGGGGATCCTTGGCTACACCTTC

D gene: NA
V gene: TRBV11-2
CDR3 length: 16
J gene: TRBJ2-3
clone size: NA
CDR3 protein: CASSLAWASSTDTQYF
CDR3 DNA: TGTGCCAGCAGCTTAGCCTGGGCTTCCAGCACAGATACGCAGTATTTT

D gene: TRBD2
V gene: TRBV5-6
CDR3 length: 14
J gene: TRBJ2-7
clone size: NA
CDR3 protein: CASTPGGRIAEQYF
CDR3 DNA: TGTGCCAGCACCCCGGGGGGGAGAATTGCCGAGCAGTACTTC

D gene: NA
V gene: TRBV6-5
CDR3 length: 14
J gene: TRBJ1-4
clone size: NA
CDR3 protein: CASRARGSGEKLFF
CDR3 DNA: TGTGCCAGCAGGGCAAGGGGGTCAGGCGAAAAACTGTTTTTT

D gene: NA
V gene: TRBV5-1
CDR3 length: 15
J gene: TRBJ2-7
clone size: NA
CDR3 protein: CASSSLGTDNYEQYF
CDR3 DNA: TGCGCCAGCAGCTCGCTCGGGACTGACAACTACGAGCAGTACTTC

D gene: NA
V gene: TRBV7-9
CDR3 length: 15
J gene: TRBJ2-7
clone size: NA
CDR3 protein: CASSSGAVPIYEQYF
CDR3 DNA: TGTGCCAGCAGCTCAGGGGCCGTCCCGATCTACGAGCAGTACTTC

D gene: TRBD2
V gene: TRBV30
CDR3 length: 19
J gene: TRBJ2-7
clone size: once
CDR3 protein: CAWSVMGPLSSGTVYEQYF
CDR3 DNA: TGTGCCTGGAGTGTAATGGGCCCTCTTTCGAGCGGGACCGTCTACGAGCAGTACTTC

D gene: NA
V gene: TRBV15
CDR3 length: 18
J gene: TRBJ1-3
clone size: NA
CDR3 protein: CATSNTHGGGFSGNTIYF
CDR3 DNA: TGTGCCACCAGCAATACTCACGGGGGAGGGTTCTCTGGAAACACCATATATTTT

D gene: NA
V gene: TRBV5-1
CDR3 length: 15
J gene: TRBJ2-3
clone size: NA
CDR3 protein: CASSLEQRVTDTQYF
CDR3 DNA: TGCGCCAGCAGCTTGGAACAGAGGGTCACAGATACGCAGTATTTT

D gene: NA
V gene: TRBV28
CDR3 length: 14
J gene: TRBJ1-5
clone size: NA
CDR3 protein: CAAGGENSNQPQHF
CDR3 DNA: TGTGCCGCAGGTGGGGAGAATAGCAATCAGCCCCAGCATTTT

D gene: TRBD1
V gene: TRBV4-1
CDR3 length: 15
J gene: TRBJ1-4
clone size: NA
CDR3 protein: CASSQYGTGGEKLFF
CDR3 DNA: TGCGCCAGCAGCCAATACGGGACAGGCGGTGAAAAACTGTTTTTT

D gene: TRBD1
V gene: TRBV11-2
CDR3 length: 14
J gene: TRBJ1-1
clone size: NA
CDR3 protein: CASSLGTGRTEAFF
CDR3 DNA: TGTGCCAGCAGCTTAGGGACAGGGAGGACTGAAGCTTTCTTT

D gene: NA
V gene: TRBV2
CDR3 length: 16
J gene: TRBJ1-5
clone size: NA
CDR3 protein: CASSDRYAAGNKPQHF
CDR3 DNA: TGTGCCAGCAGTGACAGGTACGCAGCCGGTAACAAGCCCCAGCATTTT

D gene: NA
V gene: TRBV24-1
CDR3 length: 13
J gene: TRBJ2-7
clone size: NA
CDR3 protein: CATSDGREGEQYF
CDR3 DNA: TGTGCCACCAGTGATGGCCGGGAAGGGGAGCAGTACTTC

D gene: TRBD2
V gene: TRBV12-3/TRBV12-4
CDR3 length: 13
J gene: TRBJ2-5
clone size: NA
CDR3 protein: CASRRLATETQYF
CDR3 DNA: TGTGCCAGCAGGCGACTAGCGACGGAGACCCAGTACTTC